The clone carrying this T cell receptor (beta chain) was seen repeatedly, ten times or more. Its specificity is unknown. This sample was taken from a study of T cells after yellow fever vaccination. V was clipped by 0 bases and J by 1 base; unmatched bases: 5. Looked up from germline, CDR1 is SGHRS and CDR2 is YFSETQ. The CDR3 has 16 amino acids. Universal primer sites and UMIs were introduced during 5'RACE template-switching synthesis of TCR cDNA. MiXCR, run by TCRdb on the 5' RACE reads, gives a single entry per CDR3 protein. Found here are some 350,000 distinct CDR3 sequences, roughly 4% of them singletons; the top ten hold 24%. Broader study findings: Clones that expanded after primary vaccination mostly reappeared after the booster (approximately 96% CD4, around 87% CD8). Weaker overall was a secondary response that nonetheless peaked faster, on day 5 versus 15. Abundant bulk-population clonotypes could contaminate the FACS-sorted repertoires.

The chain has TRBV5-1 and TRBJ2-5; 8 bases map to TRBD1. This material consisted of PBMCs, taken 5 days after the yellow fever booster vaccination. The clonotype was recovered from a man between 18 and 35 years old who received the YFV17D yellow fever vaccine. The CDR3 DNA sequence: TGCGCCAGCAGCTTGGAACCAGGGGGCCTCCAAGAGACCCAGTACTTC. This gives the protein CASSLEPGGLQETQYF.